A selection of T cell receptor beta chains follows, all from one sample in a study of blood T cell repertoires in COVID-19. Libraries were prepared by immunoSEQ multiplex PCR; TCRdb keeps only in-frame clonotypes and omits some of them. Of roughly 88,000 clones in the sample, over 80% were seen once. Sequencing used peripheral blood. All receptors come from a woman aged 45-65 years in a cohort sampled during active COVID-19. Both conserved end residues are part of each CDR3. D genes are given only for firm matches. A row's size may be missing; if present it is once, few, many or a size class.

d_call	v_call	j_call	clone_size	cdr3_aa	cdr3_nt
.	TRBV5-1	TRBJ2-7	.	CASSLAWEGGEQYF	TGCGCCAGCAGCTTGGCCTGGGAGGGGGGCGAGCAGTACTTC
.	TRBV5-6	TRBJ2-7	.	CASSLGRVSWEQYF	TGTGCCAGCAGCTTGGGGAGGGTCAGCTGGGAGCAGTACTTC
.	TRBV7-8	TRBJ2-1	.	CASSPGAANEQFF	TGTGCCAGCAGCCCTGGGGCGGCCAATGAGCAGTTCTTC
TRBD1	TRBV2	TRBJ1-2	few	CASGTGYGYTF	TGTGCCAGCGGGACAGGCTATGGCTACACCTTC
.	TRBV7-3	TRBJ1-1	once	CASSPEAGLAEAFF	TGTGCCAGCAGCCCCGAAGCGGGATTGGCTGAAGCTTTCTTT
TRBD1	TRBV5-1	TRBJ1-1	.	CASSLQGAATEAFF	TGCGCCAGCAGCTTACAGGGGGCTGCCACTGAAGCTTTCTTT
TRBD1	TRBV6-5	TRBJ1-2	.	CASSTGQGADYGYTF	TGTGCCAGCAGCACCGGACAGGGGGCCGACTATGGCTACACCTTC
.	TRBV6-5	TRBJ1-3	.	CASKTGVSGNTIYF	TGTGCCAGCAAAACAGGAGTCTCTGGAAACACCATATATTTT
.	TRBV11-3	TRBJ1-4	.	CASSLGQYEKLFF	TGTGCCAGCAGCTTAGGACAGTATGAAAAACTGTTTTTT
.	TRBV19	TRBJ1-5	once	CASSVLRSSNQPQHF	TGTGCCAGTAGTGTATTGAGATCGAGCAATCAGCCCCAGCATTTT
TRBD2	TRBV2	TRBJ2-5	.	CASDLSGGAEKTQYF	TGTGCCAGCGACCTTAGCGGGGGGGCGGAGAAGACCCAGTACTTC
.	TRBV29-1	TRBJ1-1	.	CSVTGNLGTEAFF	TGCAGCGTTACGGGGAATCTTGGCACTGAAGCTTTCTTT
TRBD2	TRBV2	TRBJ2-1	.	CASSWSGAGVPNEQFF	TGTGCCAGCAGTTGGAGTGGGGCGGGAGTACCAAATGAGCAGTTCTTC
TRBD1	TRBV27	TRBJ2-7	.	CASSPRSGTGGYEQYF	TGTGCCAGCAGTCCCCGATCCGGGACAGGAGGCTACGAGCAGTACTTC
TRBD2	TRBV7-2	TRBJ2-3	.	CASSLTGGPSDTQYF	TGTGCCAGCAGCTTAACGGGGGGGCCGTCAGATACGCAGTATTTT
.	TRBV30	TRBJ1-2	few	CAWTRDTPYGYTF	TGTGCCTGGACAAGGGACACGCCCTATGGCTACACCTTC
.	TRBV10-1	TRBJ2-7	.	CASSEPSSPLSFSYEQYF	TGCGCCAGCAGTGAACCATCATCCCCTTTAAGCTTCTCCTACGAGCAGTACTTC